These T cell receptor beta chains were read from a single sample in a study of shared clonotypes between healthy human individuals. The table came from immunoSEQ multiplex PCR; TCRdb's copy has only in-frame clones and leaves some out. The sample lists more than 2,000,000 clones; over 85% were seen once. Sequenced: naive CD4+ T cells from PBMCs. The receptors here all came from a man aged 18 to 30 in good health. Some clones in this sample may be carry-over from other donors' samples. Each CDR3 is given with its conserved first and last residue. D genes are given only for firm matches. The size field is filled for only some rows; it gives once, few, many or a size class.

clone size: once
CDR3 length: 14
J gene: TRBJ1-2
D gene: TRBD1
V gene: TRBV4-1
CDR3 DNA: TGCGCCAGCAGCCAGACAGGGGCGTACTATGGCTACACCTTC
CDR3 protein: CASSQTGAYYGYTF

clone size: few
CDR3 length: 15
J gene: TRBJ2-6
D gene: .
V gene: TRBV5-1
CDR3 DNA: TGCGCCAGCAGCTTGGGAAGCTCTGGGGCCAACGTCCTGACTTTC
CDR3 protein: CASSLGSSGANVLTF

clone size: .
CDR3 length: 16
J gene: TRBJ1-4
D gene: .
V gene: TRBV18
CDR3 DNA: TGTGCCAGCTCACCTCGGGTCCTGTCAACTAATGAAAAACTGTTTTTT
CDR3 protein: CASSPRVLSTNEKLFF

clone size: .
CDR3 length: 14
J gene: TRBJ2-3
D gene: .
V gene: TRBV29-1
CDR3 DNA: TGCAGCGTTGTTGTACAGGGAGGGTCAGATACGCAGTATTTT
CDR3 protein: CSVVVQGGSDTQYF

clone size: .
CDR3 length: 14
J gene: TRBJ1-2
D gene: .
V gene: TRBV18
CDR3 DNA: TGTGCCAGCTCACCACTATTGGGGGAAAATGGCTACACCTTC
CDR3 protein: CASSPLLGENGYTF

clone size: .
CDR3 length: 17
J gene: TRBJ2-7
D gene: TRBD1
V gene: TRBV28
CDR3 DNA: TGTGCCAGCAGGCGCCGACAGGGGTCGCGACTATACTACGAGCAGTACTTC
CDR3 protein: CASRRRQGSRLYYEQYF

clone size: .
CDR3 length: 14
J gene: TRBJ2-7
D gene: TRBD1
V gene: TRBV18
CDR3 DNA: TGTGCCAGCTCACCTGACAGGGTGTTCTACGAGCAGTACTTC
CDR3 protein: CASSPDRVFYEQYF

clone size: .
CDR3 length: 15
J gene: TRBJ2-1
D gene: TRBD2
V gene: TRBV7-3
CDR3 DNA: TGTGCCAGCAGCTCGGGGCTAGCGGTTTCGAATGAGCAGTTCTTC
CDR3 protein: CASSSGLAVSNEQFF

clone size: .
CDR3 length: 14
J gene: TRBJ1-1
D gene: .
V gene: TRBV2
CDR3 DNA: TGTGCCAGCAGGTGGACATCTGCGAACACTGAAGCTTTCTTT
CDR3 protein: CASRWTSANTEAFF

clone size: .
CDR3 length: 15
J gene: TRBJ1-1
D gene: TRBD1
V gene: TRBV7-2
CDR3 DNA: TGTGCCAGCTTGAAACGGGGACAGATGAACACTGAAGCTTTCTTT
CDR3 protein: CASLKRGQMNTEAFF

clone size: once
CDR3 length: 17
J gene: TRBJ2-7
D gene: .
V gene: TRBV28
CDR3 DNA: TGTGCCAGCAGTTACCCCAGAGGATACAGGGAATCCTACGAGCAGTACTTC
CDR3 protein: CASSYPRGYRESYEQYF

clone size: .
CDR3 length: 14
J gene: TRBJ2-7
D gene: .
V gene: TRBV15
CDR3 DNA: TGTGCCACCAGCAGAGAGGGACAAGCCTACGAGCAGTACTTC
CDR3 protein: CATSREGQAYEQYF

clone size: few
CDR3 length: 14
J gene: TRBJ1-2
D gene: TRBD1
V gene: TRBV30
CDR3 DNA: TGTGCCTGGACCCCCGGGACAGGGGCCTATGGCTACACCTTC
CDR3 protein: CAWTPGTGAYGYTF

clone size: .
CDR3 length: 16
J gene: TRBJ2-3
D gene: .
V gene: TRBV28
CDR3 DNA: TGTGCCAGCAGTTTTAGGGCCCGGAGACCTACAGATACGCAGTATTTT
CDR3 protein: CASSFRARRPTDTQYF

clone size: .
CDR3 length: 12
J gene: TRBJ1-6
D gene: .
V gene: TRBV28
CDR3 DNA: TGTGCCAGCAGACTGGCAAATTCACCCCTCCACTTT
CDR3 protein: CASRLANSPLHF

clone size: few
CDR3 length: 13
J gene: TRBJ1-1
D gene: .
V gene: TRBV25-1
CDR3 DNA: TGTGCCAGCAGCATGACAGGGAACACTGAAGCTTTCTTT
CDR3 protein: CASSMTGNTEAFF